The 27 T cell receptor beta chains reported below all come from one sample, sequenced in a study of shared clonotypes between healthy human individuals. The method was immunoSEQ multiplex PCR; TCRdb's version includes in-frame clones alone and lacks a portion of them. The sample lists a few million clones; approximately 95% were seen once. Source material: naive CD4+ T cells from PBMCs. The sample's subset: CD45RA+ positively selected. These TCRs come from a man aged 18 to 30 in good health. Some clones in this sample may be carry-over from other donors' samples.

The chain combines TRBV10-3 with TRBJ1-2; D unresolved. The germline gives CDR1 ENHRY, CDR2 SYGVKD. The CDR3 totals 12 residues. Trimming took off 2 bases at V and 7 bases at J, with 8 bases between the two ends. CDR3 coding DNA: TGTGCCATCAGTGAGGGGAGAGCTGGCTACACCTTC. Residues: CAISEGRAGYTF.

In the case of this clone: Other DNA sequences within the sample encode an identical CDR3. The V and J genes are TRBV19 and TRBJ2-3; a weak D match, TRBD2 (5 bases). CDR3 length: 15 residues. Deletions cut 1 base from V and 0 bases from J, with 8 bases between. The germline gives CDR1 LNHDA, CDR2 SQIVND (reference sequence). CDR3 nucleotides: TGTGCCAGTAGTATAGGAGGCGGGAGCACAGATACGCAGTATTTT. Translated, it gives CASSIGGGSTDTQYF.

In regard to this clone: Within the sample, other DNA sequences also encode this same CDR3. The chain joins TRBV28 to TRBJ2-5; D is possibly TRBD1 (6 bases). This CDR3 is built from 12 residues. Germline CDR1 is MDHEN and CDR2 is SYDVKM. Between the trimmed V and J ends, which lost 4 bases and 4 bases, there was a span of 7 bases. CDR3 nucleotide sequence: TGTGCCAGCAGTTCAGGGGTAGAGACCCAGTACTTC. Protein: CASSSGVETQYF.

The chain has TRBV19 and TRBJ2-4; D may be TRBD2 (6 bases). Germline CDR1 and CDR2: LNHDA and SQIVND (reference sequence). Trimming removed 3 bases at V and 0 bases at J, with 18 bases between. This CDR3 has 18 amino acids. The CDR3 bases are TGTGCCAGTAGTATGAGGCTAGCGTGGCCTCTAGCCAAAAACATTCAGTACTTC. Amino acid sequence: CASSMRLAWPLAKNIQYF.

V is TRBV4-1 and J is TRBJ2-1; a weak D match, TRBD1 (6 bases). The CDR3 is made up of 14 amino acids. Per germline, CDR1 MGHRA and CDR2 YSYEKL. Trimming took 1 base from V and 7 from J, leaving 11 bases between them. The DNA for the CDR3 is TGCGCCAGCAGCCAAGGGGACGGACAGAATGAGCAGTTCTTC. It codes for CASSQGDGQNEQFF.

This clone was detected only once. The chain carries TRBV6-5 and TRBJ2-3; D unresolved. Germline CDR1 reads MNHEY; CDR2 reads SVGAGI. The V end was cut by 6 bases, the J end by 6 bases, with 16 bases between. CDR3 length: 14 residues. CDR3 DNA: TGTGCCAGCAGGCTACTGACTCCGTCGGATACGCAGTATTTT. Translating gives CASRLLTPSDTQYF.

Concerning this clone itself: Other DNA sequences from this sample encode an identical CDR3 as well. The V call is TRBV5-1, the J call TRBJ2-3; D is perhaps TRBD2 (5 bases). Germline V gene lookup returns CDR1 SGHRS and CDR2 YFSETQ. The CDR3 is 12 residues long. The ends were cut back, 4 bases at V and 2 bases at J, with 5 bases in the middle. CDR3 region: CASSLATDTQYF. The CDR3 DNA sequence: TGCGCCAGCAGCCTAGCCACAGATACGCAGTATTTT.

CDR3 sequence reads: CASSLGGQGAPLGTQYF. The DNA for the CDR3 is TGCGCCAGCAGCTTGGGTGGACAGGGGGCGCCCCTCGGGACCCAGTACTTC. The chain couples TRBV5-1 to TRBJ2-5; TRBD1 agrees at 11 bases. The CDR3 loop spans 17 amino acids. The junction had 11 bases not matched to a gene; V was cut back by 0 bases and J by 7 bases. Per germline, CDR1 SGHRS and CDR2 YFSETQ.

The J gene is TRBJ2-6, the V gene TRBV2, with D possibly being TRBD1 or TRBD2 (6 bases each). This CDR3 spans 17 amino acids. Germline lookup yields CDR1 SNHLY and CDR2 FYNNEI. The ends were cut back, 7 bases at V and 3 bases at J, with 19 bases in the middle. CDR3 region: CASKGTQGRSGANVLTF. CDR3 sequence (DNA): TGTGCCAGCAAGGGGACGCAGGGGAGGAGTGGGGCCAACGTCCTGACTTTC.

The chain has TRBV4-3 and TRBJ1-2; D may be TRBD1 (5 bases). The CDR3 consists of 15 residues. Germline CDR1 LGHNA, CDR2 YSLEER. V dropped 0 bases and J dropped 0 bases, with 8 bases sitting between them. Here the CDR3 reads CASSQDDRANYGYTF. CDR3 nucleotides: TGCGCCAGCAGCCAAGATGACAGAGCTAACTATGGCTACACCTTC.

The V and J genes are TRBV5-1 and TRBJ2-7; TRBD2 matches 9 bases. V lost 9 bases to trimming and J lost 2 bases; unmatched junction nucleotides: 9. The CDR3 length is 14 residues. Looked up from germline, CDR1 is SGHRS and CDR2 is YFSETQ. The CDR3 DNA sequence: TGCGCCACCTCCGTGGCGGGAGGGCCCTACGAGCAGTACTTC. It translates to CATSVAGGPYEQYF.

The chain couples TRBV10-3 to TRBJ2-6; D gene uncertain. Trimming removed 0 bases at V and 4 bases at J, with 10 bases between. The germline gives CDR1 ENHRY, CDR2 SYGVKD. The CDR3 contains 16 residues. The CDR3 protein is CAISESKTEGANVLTF. The CDR3 DNA reads as TGTGCCATCAGTGAGTCGAAAACTGAAGGGGCCAACGTCCTGACTTTC.

V usage is TRBV19 and J usage is TRBJ1-4; no definite D call. Trimming stripped 10 bases from V and 3 bases from J, with 9 bases between. The CDR3 is 12 amino acids. From germline, CDR1 is LNHDA and CDR2 SQIVND (reference sequence). CDR3 sequence: CATRVSNEKLFF. The CDR3 nucleotides read TGTGCCACTAGGGTCTCTAATGAAAAACTGTTTTTT.

The chain joins TRBV29-1 to TRBJ1-4; 7 bases map to TRBD1. CDR1 SQVTM and CDR2 ANQGSEA come from the germline V gene. The V gene end was trimmed by 4 bases and the J gene end by 5 bases; junction bases not matched to a gene: 4. CDR3 length: 13 residues. The CDR3 protein is CSVVEQGNEKLFF. DNA for the CDR3: TGCAGCGTTGTGGAACAGGGGAATGAAAAACTGTTTTTT.

V usage is TRBV28 and J usage is TRBJ2-7, with D possibly called TRBD1 or TRBD2 (5 bases each). V was cut by 3 bases and J by 1 base, with 13 bases left in between. Looked up from germline, CDR1 is MDHEN and CDR2 is SYDVKM. The CDR3 extends over 15 amino acids. The CDR3 region has the DNA TGTGCCAGCAGTTTCATCGGGACGGAGTCCTACGAGCAGTACTTC. Protein product: CASSFIGTESYEQYF.

The chain combines TRBV5-1 with TRBJ2-5; TRBD1 aligns across 8 bases. This CDR3 has 17 amino acids. Germline lookup yields CDR1 SGHRS and CDR2 YFSETQ. V lost 1 base, J lost 5 bases, and 13 bases stayed unmatched. The CDR3 nucleotides are TGCGCCAGCAGCTTGAATCCAGGGGCAGGGGGCGCGGAGACCCAGTACTTC. This translates into CASSLNPGAGGAETQYF.

This clone was detected a few times. This chain links TRBV21-1 with TRBJ1-1. TRBV21-1 has pseudogene status. There are 13 residues in the CDR3. The DNA of the CDR3 is TGTGCCAGCAGGGGAGGGGGAGGTACTGAAGCTTTCTTT. Residues: CASRGGGGTEAFF.

The CDR3 protein is CASSQQENYGYTF. The DNA of the CDR3 is TGCGCCAGCAGCCAGCAGGAGAACTATGGCTACACCTTC. The V call is TRBV5-1, the J call TRBJ1-2; no clear D. This CDR3 contains 13 residues. Germline V gives CDR1 SGHRS, CDR2 YFSETQ. Trimming left V 4 bases short and J 2 bases short, with 9 bases between.

This clone was observed a handful of times. V gene TRBV11-2 combines with J gene TRBJ1-1; D might be TRBD1 (6 bases). CDR3 length equals 14 residues. The V and J ends lost 1 base and 5 bases respectively, with 11 bases between them. Germline assignment: CDR1 SGHAT and CDR2 FQNNGV. The DNA of the CDR3 is TGTGCCAGCAGCTTAGTACAGGGAAGGACTGAAGCTTTCTTT. Its translation: CASSLVQGRTEAFF. The full variable domain, rest sourced from reference TRBV11-2 and TRBJ1-1, is EAGVAQSPRYKIIEKRQSVAFWCNPISGHATLYWYQQILGQGPKLLIQFQNNGVVDDSQLPKDRFSAERLKGVDSTLKIQPAKLEDSAVYLCASSLVQGRTEAFFGQGTRLTVV.

The chain joins TRBV7-9 to TRBJ2-5, with D possibly being TRBD1 (5 bases). V lost 1 base to trimming and J lost 7 bases, with 16 bases between them. CDR1 and CDR2 (germline): SEHNR, FQNEAQ (reference sequence). This CDR3 spans 15 amino acids. Here the CDR3 reads CASSLGGRTQGTQYF. CDR3 nucleotide sequence: TGTGCCAGCAGCTTAGGCGGAAGGACCCAGGGGACCCAGTACTTC.

The chain uses TRBV6-5 and TRBJ2-1; weak D call: TRBD1 (5 bases). V was clipped by 6 bases and J by 14 bases, with 14 bases between them. There are 11 residues in the CDR3. Germline loops: CDR1 MNHEY, CDR2 SVGAGI. The CDR3, as DNA: TGTGCCAGCAGCCAGGGTAATTGGGAGTTCTTC. Translating gives CASSQGNWEFF.

This chain links TRBV28 with TRBJ1-2, with a weak D call TRBD1 (6 bases). The CDR3 consists of 18 residues. Germline V gene sequence: CDR1 MDHEN, CDR2 SYDVKM. V dropped 4 bases and J dropped 3 bases, with 24 bases sitting between them. CDR3 residues: CASSSRGLRGAFDYGYTF. The CDR3 DNA sequence: TGTGCCAGCAGTTCTCGGGGTCTGCGGGGGGCATTTGACTATGGCTACACCTTC.

This chain connects TRBV18 to TRBJ2-7; D is undetermined. The CDR3 is 14 residues long. V lost 3 bases and J 2 bases, leaving 11 bases between the germline ends. The germline CDR1 and CDR2 sequences are KGHSH and LQKENI. CDR3 in DNA: TGTGCCAGCTCACCGACGGACGACCCCTACGAGCAGTACTTC. It codes for CASSPTDDPYEQYF.

The chain is built from TRBV5-1 and TRBJ2-7; 8 bases are shared with TRBD2. J was trimmed by 0 bases and V by 0 bases; bases with no gene match: 8. This CDR3 is 17 amino acids long. Germline lookup yields CDR1 SGHRS and CDR2 YFSETQ. CDR3 nucleotides: TGCGCCAGCAGCTTGGAGGGCGGGGGGCATCGCTCCTACGAGCAGTACTTC. This encodes CASSLEGGGHRSYEQYF.

This clone has just one count. This chain joins TRBV5-5 and TRBJ2-5, with D maybe TRBD2 (5 bases). Germline V gene sequence: CDR1 SGHKS, CDR2 YYEKEE (reference sequence). V was clipped by 4 bases and J by 3 bases, with 16 bases between them. The CDR3 consists of 15 residues. This CDR3 is CASSHPPSGKETQYF. The DNA for the CDR3 is TGTGCCAGCAGCCATCCCCCGTCGGGAAAAGAGACCCAGTACTTC.

For this clone: Within the sample, other DNA sequences also encode this same CDR3. V and J are TRBV7-9 and TRBJ2-2; D is undetermined. This CDR3 has 13 amino acids. Trimming stripped 2 bases from V and 4 bases from J, with 5 bases between. Germline CDR1 and CDR2: SEHNR and FQNEAQ (reference sequence). The CDR3 is CASSLIGTGELFF. In DNA, the CDR3 is TGTGCCAGCAGCTTAATAGGCACCGGGGAGCTGTTTTTT. Full variable domain (outside the CDR3, taken from reference TRBV7-9 and TRBJ2-2): DTGVSQNPRHKITKRGQNVTFRCDPISEHNRLYWYRQTLGQGPEFLTYFQNEAQLEKSRLLSDRFSAERPKGSFSTLEIQRTEQGDSAMYLCASSLIGTGELFFGEGSRLTVL.

This sequence joins TRBV5-1 and TRBJ2-5, with 13 bases that match TRBD2. V trimming: 4 bases; J trimming: 0 bases; junction bases outside the gene matches: 12. The CDR3 runs to 19 residues. From germline, CDR1 is SGHRS and CDR2 YFSETQ. The CDR3 coding sequence is TGCGCCAGCAGCAAGGGGGAACTAGCGGGAGGGCCCTACCAAGAGACCCAGTACTTC. It specifies CASSKGELAGGPYQETQYF.